These 25 T cell receptor beta chains originate from one sample sequenced in a study of blood T cell repertoires in COVID-19. Produced via immunoSEQ multiplex PCR; TCRdb's table is partial and in-frame only. The data contain around 280,000 clones, 87% of them singletons. Sequenced: PBMCs or T cells enriched from blood (not recorded which). Receptors originate from a woman between 40 and 50 years old who had recovered from COVID-19.

The chain employs TRBV7-2 and TRBJ1-1; maybe TRBD1 (6 bases). CDR1 SGHTA and CDR2 FQGNSA come from the germline V gene. The CDR3 spans 14 residues. V was pared by 4 bases and J by 8 bases, with 17 bases between. The CDR3 DNA is TGTGCCAGCAGCTCGCACCTCAGGACAGTAGAAGCTTTCTTT. Protein sequence: CASSSHLRTVEAFF.

The genes are TRBV7-2 and TRBJ1-2; no firm D call. The germline V gene encodes CDR1 SGHTA and CDR2 FQGNSA. The CDR3 runs to 12 residues. Trimming pared 5 bases from V and 7 bases from J, leaving 11 bases between. CDR3 residues: CASSLTPGGYTF. CDR3 coding DNA: TGTGCCAGCAGCCTAACCCCAGGTGGCTACACCTTC.

The chain uses TRBV19 and TRBJ2-7, with unresolved D. The CDR3 is made up of 15 amino acids. Trimming took 4 bases from V and 0 from J, leaving 13 bases between them. Germline assignment: CDR1 LNHDA and CDR2 SQIVND (reference sequence). The CDR3 reads CASSTAAQVSYEQYF. The CDR3 nucleotides are TGTGCCAGTAGTACCGCCGCGCAGGTCTCCTACGAGCAGTACTTC.

The V gene is TRBV27, the J gene TRBJ2-3; 10 positions match TRBD2. There are 18 residues in the CDR3. Germline V gene sequence: CDR1 MNHEY, CDR2 SMNVEV (reference sequence). With 6 bases clipped from V and 2 bases from J, the junction kept 14 bases outside the gene matches. The CDR3 sequence is CASSPDTSSGSFTDTQYF. Written as DNA, the CDR3 is TGTGCCAGCAGCCCGGATACTTCTAGCGGGAGCTTCACAGATACGCAGTATTTT.

CDR3 in DNA: TGTGCCAGCAGAAGGACAGTTAACACTGAAGCTTTCTTT. It specifies CASRRTVNTEAFF. This chain links TRBV6-5 with TRBJ1-1; TRBD1 is a possible D gene (6 bases). CDR1 and CDR2 (germline): MNHEY, SVGAGI. V was clipped by 6 bases and J by 2 bases, with 10 bases between them. This CDR3 spans 13 amino acids.

The V call is TRBV10-3, the J call TRBJ2-2; 8 bases match TRBD1. Per the germline V gene, CDR1 is ENHRY and CDR2 is SYGVKD. CDR3 length: 14 amino acids. V lost 10 bases, J lost 5 bases, and 9 bases stayed unmatched. The CDR3, as DNA: TGTGCCACTACAGGGGGTGGAAGGACCGGGGAGCTGTTTTTT. Its translation: CATTGGGRTGELFF.

The gene calls are TRBV20-1 and TRBJ2-7; no definite D call. V dropped 3 bases and J dropped 0 bases, with 9 bases sitting between them. The length of the CDR3 is 13 residues. The germline CDR1 and CDR2 sequences are DFQATT and SNEGSKA (reference sequence). The CDR3 DNA is TGCAGTGCTAGTTATCCCGGCTCCTACGAGCAGTACTTC. Amino acid sequence: CSASYPGSYEQYF.

The J gene is TRBJ2-7, the V gene TRBV6-5; TRBD1 aligns across 9 bases. There are 14 residues in the CDR3. The V gene end was trimmed by 6 bases and the J gene end by 7 bases; junction bases not matched to a gene: 10. From germline, CDR1 is MNHEY and CDR2 SVGAGI. This CDR3 reads CASRQQGAGREQYF. The DNA for the CDR3 is TGTGCCAGCAGGCAACAGGGGGCAGGCCGGGAGCAGTACTTC.

The chain couples TRBV9 to TRBJ2-1, with D perhaps TRBD1 (5 bases). This CDR3 is built from 11 residues. The V and J ends lost 8 bases and 5 bases respectively, with 8 bases between them. Looked up from germline, CDR1 is SGDLS and CDR2 is YYNGEE. CDR3 region: CARTEDNEQFF. CDR3 nucleotides: TGTGCCAGGACAGAGGACAATGAGCAGTTCTTC.

The DNA of the CDR3 is TGCGCCAGCAGCCAATCAGAGGGACTAGCGGGAGTGGCCGATGAGCAGTTCTTC. Amino acids: CASSQSEGLAGVADEQFF. This chain connects TRBV4-1 to TRBJ2-1; 14 positions match TRBD2. This CDR3 is built from 18 residues. Germline loops: CDR1 MGHRA, CDR2 YSYEKL. Trimming took 2 bases from V and 8 from J; bases not matched to a gene: 11.

This chain joins TRBV2 and TRBJ1-4, with TRBD1 matching over 8 bases. The germline V gene encodes CDR1 SNHLY and CDR2 FYNNEI. The junction had 6 bases not matched to a gene; V was cut back by 5 bases and J by 7 bases. CDR3 length: 14 residues. CDR3 DNA: TGTGCCAGCAGTTTAACAGGGGGAGGTGAAAAACTGTTTTTT. It codes for CASSLTGGGEKLFF.

CDR3 amino acids: CASSTNRGANEKLFF. In DNA form, the CDR3 reads TGCGCCAGCAGCACTAACAGGGGGGCTAATGAAAAACTGTTTTTT. The chain has TRBV5-1 and TRBJ1-4, with TRBD1 matching over 8 bases. Germline CDR1 and CDR2: SGHRS and YFSETQ. V trimming: 4 bases; J trimming: 3 bases; junction bases outside the gene matches: 5. The CDR3 is made up of 15 amino acids.

The chain links TRBV24-1 to TRBJ2-5; a weak D match, TRBD1 (6 bases). With 0 bases removed from V and 0 bases from J, the gap between germline ends came to 10 bases. The CDR3 covers 16 residues. Germline values: CDR1 KGHDR, CDR2 SFDVKD. In DNA, the CDR3 is TGTGCCACCAGTGATTTGCTGGACAGTAACCAAGAGACCCAGTACTTC. Translating gives CATSDLLDSNQETQYF.

This clone was observed a single time. This chain connects TRBV28 to TRBJ2-7; tentative D call: TRBD1 (8 bases). V dropped 11 bases and J dropped 1 base, with 18 bases sitting between them. The CDR3 is made up of 14 amino acids. Germline-derived CDR1 and CDR2 are MDHEN and SYDVKM. As DNA, the CDR3 is TGTGCCGCCCAGGGGGCGCGGGGGTCCTACGAGCAGTACTTC. Protein sequence: CAAQGARGSYEQYF.

This chain uses TRBV9 with TRBJ2-7, with a weak D call TRBD1 (5 bases). The CDR3 consists of 15 residues. CDR1 SGDLS and CDR2 YYNGEE come from the germline V gene. Trimming cost V 3 bases and J 2 bases, with 15 bases left between them. The chain's CDR3 is CASSGGHTAAYEQYF. CDR3 DNA: TGTGCCAGCAGCGGCGGACACACAGCCGCCTACGAGCAGTACTTC.

DNA for the CDR3: TGTGCCAGTAGTATAAGGGACACATCGAACACTGAAGCTTTCTTT. Protein: CASSIRDTSNTEAFF. This sequence joins TRBV19 and TRBJ1-1; D is perhaps TRBD1 (6 bases). The ends were cut back, 2 bases at V and 1 base at J, with 11 bases in the middle. CDR1 and CDR2 (germline): LNHDA, SQIVND (reference sequence). The CDR3 loop spans 15 amino acids.

In DNA form, the CDR3 reads TGTGCCAGCAGCCAACTAGCGCTAGCCCAAGAGACCCAGTACTTC. It yields the protein CASSQLALAQETQYF. The chain carries TRBV7-8 and TRBJ2-5; 7 positions match TRBD2. V shed 5 bases, J shed 1 base, and the junction held 7 bases outside the gene matches. This CDR3 contains 15 residues. Per the germline V gene, CDR1 is SGHVS and CDR2 is FQNEAQ.

This sequence joins TRBV18 and TRBJ2-2; D possibly corresponds to TRBD2 (5 bases). The CDR3 covers 15 residues. Germline V gene sequence: CDR1 KGHSH, CDR2 LQKENI. Between the trimmed V and J ends, which lost 4 bases and 0 bases, there was a span of 9 bases. This CDR3 reads CASSLSGANTGELFF. CDR3 DNA: TGTGCCAGCTCACTCAGCGGAGCGAACACCGGGGAGCTGTTTTTT.

CDR3 DNA sequence: TGTGCCAGCGGACAGGGTGTCTCTGGAAACACCATATATTTT. It encodes CASGQGVSGNTIYF. The chain couples TRBV11-2 to TRBJ1-3, with 8 nucleotides matching TRBD1. Trimming cost V 8 bases and J 0 bases; bases outside gene matches: 3. CDR3 length equals 14 residues. The germline V gene has CDR1 SGHAT and CDR2 FQNNGV. Combining the CDR3 with reference TRBV11-2 and TRBJ1-3 gives the whole variable domain EAGVAQSPRYKIIEKRQSVAFWCNPISGHATLYWYQQILGQGPKLLIQFQNNGVVDDSQLPKDRFSAERLKGVDSTLKIQPAKLEDSAVYLCASGQGVSGNTIYFGEGSWLTVV.

V is TRBV7-3 and J is TRBJ1-3, with D unclear. V was pared by 2 bases and J by 8 bases, with 22 bases between. CDR1 SGHTA and CDR2 FQGTGA come from the germline V gene. CDR3 length: 17 amino acids. The CDR3 region is CASSLYAGRLWVDTIYF. DNA for the CDR3: TGTGCCAGCAGCTTATACGCAGGCCGTCTCTGGGTTGACACCATATATTTT.

The chain carries TRBV29-1 and TRBJ2-3; D is unclear. Germline-derived CDR1 and CDR2 are SQVTM and ANQGSEA. The CDR3 has 12 amino acids. The germline V and J ends were trimmed by 3 bases and 6 bases, with 10 bases remaining between them. CDR3 coding DNA: TGCAGCGTTGATTATAGAGCGGATACGCAGTATTTT. Translation: CSVDYRADTQYF.

V gene TRBV27 combines with J gene TRBJ2-7; D is perhaps TRBD2 (6 bases). CDR3 length: 15 residues. CDR1 and CDR2 (germline): MNHEY, SMNVEV (reference sequence). The V and J ends lost 0 bases and 0 bases respectively, with 9 bases between them. CDR3 sequence: CASSLSETSSYEQYF. The CDR3 DNA follows: TGTGCCAGCAGTTTATCGGAGACTAGCTCCTACGAGCAGTACTTC.

This rearrangement joins TRBV4-1 to TRBJ2-1; TRBD1 might be the D (7 bases). Looked up from germline, CDR1 is MGHRA and CDR2 is YSYEKL. The CDR3 runs 14 residues. V was shortened by 8 bases and J by 9 bases, with 20 bases between the two germline ends. The CDR3 region has the DNA TGCGCCAGCTCCACAGGGGAGGATCTGGGTGAGCAGTTCTTC. Encoded protein: CASSTGEDLGEQFF.

This clone was seen a few times. The chain has TRBV7-2 and TRBJ2-2, with a weak D call TRBD2 (5 bases). This CDR3 is 15 amino acids long. Germline V CDR1 and CDR2: SGHTA, FQGNSA. Trimming left V 5 bases short and J 1 base short, with 11 bases between. This chain's CDR3 is CASSPRTRNTGELFF. Here the CDR3 DNA reads TGTGCCAGCAGCCCGAGGACTCGGAACACCGGGGAGCTGTTTTTT.

V usage is TRBV12-3 or TRBV12-4 and J usage is TRBJ2-5; TRBD1 is a possible D gene (5 bases). V gave up 0 bases and J gave up 5 bases, with 7 bases separating them. CDR3 size: 13 residues. The CDR3: CASSLAGVETQYF. In DNA, the CDR3 is TGTGCCAGCAGTTTAGCAGGGGTGGAGACCCAGTACTTC.